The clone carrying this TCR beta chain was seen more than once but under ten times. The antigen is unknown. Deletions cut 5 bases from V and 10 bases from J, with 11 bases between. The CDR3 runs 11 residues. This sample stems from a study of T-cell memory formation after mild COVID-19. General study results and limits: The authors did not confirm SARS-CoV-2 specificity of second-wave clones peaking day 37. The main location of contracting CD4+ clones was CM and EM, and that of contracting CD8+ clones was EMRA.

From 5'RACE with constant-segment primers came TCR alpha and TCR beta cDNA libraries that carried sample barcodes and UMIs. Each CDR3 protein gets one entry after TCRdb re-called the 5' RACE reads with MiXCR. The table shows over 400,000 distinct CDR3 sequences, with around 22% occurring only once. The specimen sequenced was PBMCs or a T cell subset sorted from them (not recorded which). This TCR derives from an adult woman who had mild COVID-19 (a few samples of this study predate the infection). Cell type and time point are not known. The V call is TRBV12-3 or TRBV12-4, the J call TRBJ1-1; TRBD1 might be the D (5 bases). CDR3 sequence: CASSARDIAFF. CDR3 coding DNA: TGTGCCAGCAGTGCCAGGGATATAGCTTTCTTT.